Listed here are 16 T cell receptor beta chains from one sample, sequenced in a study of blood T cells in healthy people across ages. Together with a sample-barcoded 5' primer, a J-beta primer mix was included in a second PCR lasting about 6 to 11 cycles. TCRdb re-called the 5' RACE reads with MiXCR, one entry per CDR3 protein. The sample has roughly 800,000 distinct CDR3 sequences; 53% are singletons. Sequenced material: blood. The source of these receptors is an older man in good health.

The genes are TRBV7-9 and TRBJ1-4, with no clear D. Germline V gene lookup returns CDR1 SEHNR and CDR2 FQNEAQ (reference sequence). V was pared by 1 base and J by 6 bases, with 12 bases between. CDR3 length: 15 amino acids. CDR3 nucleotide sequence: TGTGCCAGCAGCTTAGACAATGTGGCTTATGAAAAACTGTTTTTT. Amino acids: CASSLDNVAYEKLFF.

DNA for the CDR3: TGTGCCAGCGTCAAGCGCGGAGGCTACACCTTC. It specifies CASVKRGGYTF. V gene TRBV5-6 combines with J gene TRBJ1-2; D remains unclear. CDR1 and CDR2 (germline): SGHDT, YYEEEE. The CDR3 has 11 residues. V gave up 7 bases and J gave up 8 bases, with 12 bases separating them.

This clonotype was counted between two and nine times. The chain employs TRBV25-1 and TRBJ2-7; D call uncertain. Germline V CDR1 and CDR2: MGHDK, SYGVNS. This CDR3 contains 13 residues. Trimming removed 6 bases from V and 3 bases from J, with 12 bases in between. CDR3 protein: CASRQDVSYEQYF. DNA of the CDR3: TGTGCCAGCAGACAAGATGTAAGCTACGAGCAGTACTTC.

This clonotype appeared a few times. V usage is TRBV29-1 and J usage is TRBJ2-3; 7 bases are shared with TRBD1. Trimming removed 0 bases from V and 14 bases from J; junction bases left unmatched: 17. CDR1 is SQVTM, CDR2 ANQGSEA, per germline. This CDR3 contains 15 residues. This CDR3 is CSVEDTLQGNRYAYF. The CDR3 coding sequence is TGCAGCGTTGAAGATACCTTACAGGGGAACAGATACGCGTATTTT.

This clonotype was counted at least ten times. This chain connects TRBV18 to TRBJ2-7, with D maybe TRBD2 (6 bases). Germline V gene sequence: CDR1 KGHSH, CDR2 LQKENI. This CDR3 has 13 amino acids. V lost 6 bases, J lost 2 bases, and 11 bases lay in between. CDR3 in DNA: TGTGCCAGCTCGCGGGACCGAGCCTACGAGCAGTACTTC. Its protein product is CASSRDRAYEQYF.

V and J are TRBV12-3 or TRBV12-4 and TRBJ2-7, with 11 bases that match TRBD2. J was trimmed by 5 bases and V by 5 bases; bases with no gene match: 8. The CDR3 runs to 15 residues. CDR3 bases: TGTGCCAGCAGTATAACTAGCGGGAGAGCCGACGAGCAGTACTTC. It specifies CASSITSGRADEQYF.

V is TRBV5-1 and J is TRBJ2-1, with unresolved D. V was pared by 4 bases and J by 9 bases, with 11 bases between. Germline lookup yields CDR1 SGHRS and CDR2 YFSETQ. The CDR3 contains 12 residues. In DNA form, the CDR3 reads TGCGCCAGCAGCGGCCCGGGTGTTGAGCAGTTCTTC. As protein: CASSGPGVEQFF.

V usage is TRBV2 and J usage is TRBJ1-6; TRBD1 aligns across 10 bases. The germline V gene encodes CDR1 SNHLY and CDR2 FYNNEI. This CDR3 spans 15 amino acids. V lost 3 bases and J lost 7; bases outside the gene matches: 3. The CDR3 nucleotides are TGTGCCAGCAGTGACCGACAGGGGGCAAATTCACCCCTCCACTTT. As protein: CASSDRQGANSPLHF.

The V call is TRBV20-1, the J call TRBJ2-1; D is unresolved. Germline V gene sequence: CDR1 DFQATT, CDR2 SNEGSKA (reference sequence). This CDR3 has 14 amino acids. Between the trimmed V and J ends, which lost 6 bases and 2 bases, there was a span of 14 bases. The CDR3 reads CSARTQFPYNEQFF. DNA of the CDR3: TGCAGTGCACGGACCCAGTTCCCCTACAATGAGCAGTTCTTC.

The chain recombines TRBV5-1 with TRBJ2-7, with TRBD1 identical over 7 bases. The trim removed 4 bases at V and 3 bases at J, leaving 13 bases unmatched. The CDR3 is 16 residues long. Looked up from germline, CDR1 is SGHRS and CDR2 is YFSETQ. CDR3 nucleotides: TGCGCCAGCAGCCCTAATACCGGGACAGTCCTCTACGAGCAGTACTTC. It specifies CASSPNTGTVLYEQYF.

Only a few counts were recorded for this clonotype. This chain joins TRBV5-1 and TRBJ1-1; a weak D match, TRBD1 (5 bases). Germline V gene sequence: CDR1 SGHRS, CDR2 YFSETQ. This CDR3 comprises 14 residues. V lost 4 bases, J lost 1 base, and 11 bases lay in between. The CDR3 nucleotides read TGCGCCAGCAGCCCTCAGGGAGGGAACACTGAAGCTTTCTTT. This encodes CASSPQGGNTEAFF.

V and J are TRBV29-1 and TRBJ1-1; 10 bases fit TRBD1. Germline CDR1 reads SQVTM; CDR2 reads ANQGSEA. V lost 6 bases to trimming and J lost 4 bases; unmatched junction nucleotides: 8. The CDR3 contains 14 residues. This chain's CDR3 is CSVDIDRGPTEAFF. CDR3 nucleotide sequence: TGCAGCGTGGATATTGACAGGGGGCCCACTGAAGCTTTCTTT.

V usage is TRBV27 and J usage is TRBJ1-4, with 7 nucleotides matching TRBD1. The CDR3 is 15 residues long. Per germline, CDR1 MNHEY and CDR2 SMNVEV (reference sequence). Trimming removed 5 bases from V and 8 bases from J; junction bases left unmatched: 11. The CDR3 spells CASSPSGGIGEKLFF. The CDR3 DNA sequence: TGTGCCAGCAGTCCATCAGGGGGAATTGGCGAAAAACTGTTTTTT.

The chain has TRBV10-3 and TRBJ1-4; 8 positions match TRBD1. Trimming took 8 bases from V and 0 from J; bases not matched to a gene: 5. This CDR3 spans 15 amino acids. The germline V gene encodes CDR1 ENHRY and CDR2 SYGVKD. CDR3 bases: TGTGCCATCCGCGCAGGGGGCTCAACTAATGAAAAACTGTTTTTT. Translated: CAIRAGGSTNEKLFF.

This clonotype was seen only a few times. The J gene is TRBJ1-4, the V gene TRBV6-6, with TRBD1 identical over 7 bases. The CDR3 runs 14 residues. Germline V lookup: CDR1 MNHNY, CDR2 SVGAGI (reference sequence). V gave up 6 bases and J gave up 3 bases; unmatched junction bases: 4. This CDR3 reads CASRPGTANEKLFF. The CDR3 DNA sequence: TGTGCCAGCAGACCCGGGACAGCTAATGAAAAACTGTTTTTT.

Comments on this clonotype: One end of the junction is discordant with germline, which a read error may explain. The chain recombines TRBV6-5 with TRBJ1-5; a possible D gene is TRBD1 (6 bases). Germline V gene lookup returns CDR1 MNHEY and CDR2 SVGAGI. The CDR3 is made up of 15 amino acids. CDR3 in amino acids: CASSYTGGREQPQHF. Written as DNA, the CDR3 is TGTGCCAGCAGTTACACCGGGGGCCGGGAACAGCCTCAGCATTTT.